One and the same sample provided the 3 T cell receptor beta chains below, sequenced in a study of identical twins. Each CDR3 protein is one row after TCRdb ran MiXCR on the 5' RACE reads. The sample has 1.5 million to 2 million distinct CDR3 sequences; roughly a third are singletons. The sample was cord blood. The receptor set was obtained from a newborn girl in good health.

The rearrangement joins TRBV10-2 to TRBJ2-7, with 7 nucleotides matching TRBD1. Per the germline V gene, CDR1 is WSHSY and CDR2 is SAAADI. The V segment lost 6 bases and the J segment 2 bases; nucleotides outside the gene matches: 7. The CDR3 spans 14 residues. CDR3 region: CASRETGDTYEQYF. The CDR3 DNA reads TGCGCCAGCAGGGAAACAGGGGACACCTACGAGCAGTACTTC.

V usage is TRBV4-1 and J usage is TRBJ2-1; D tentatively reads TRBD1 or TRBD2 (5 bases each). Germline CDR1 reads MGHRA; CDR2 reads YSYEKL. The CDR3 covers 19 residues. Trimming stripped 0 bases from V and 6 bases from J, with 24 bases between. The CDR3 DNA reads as TGCGCCAGCAGCCAAGAAGTGATCAGGGCTACCTCTCGGGGCAATGAGCAGTTCTTC. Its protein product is CASSQEVIRATSRGNEQFF.

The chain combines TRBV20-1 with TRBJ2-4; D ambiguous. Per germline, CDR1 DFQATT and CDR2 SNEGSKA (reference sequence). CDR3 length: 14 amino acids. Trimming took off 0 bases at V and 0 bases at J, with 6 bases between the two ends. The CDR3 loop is CSAREELAKNIQYF. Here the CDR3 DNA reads TGCAGTGCTAGAGAGGAGTTAGCCAAAAACATTCAGTACTTC.